The 29 T cell receptor beta chains in this list originate from one sample, sequenced in a study of cytomegalovirus exposure and HLA in healthy donors. Clones were sequenced by immunoSEQ multiplex PCR, and TCRdb holds only the in-frame ones, with some missing. The data show tens of thousands of clones, with 90% to 95% seen just once and around 3.5% held by the top ten. Sequences were obtained from PBMCs. These receptors came from a woman aged 18-29 years in good health and CMV-seropositive.

The V gene is TRBV6-4, the J gene TRBJ2-1; no clear D. From germline, CDR1 is MRHNA and CDR2 SNTAGT. V was clipped by 5 bases and J by 10 bases, with 15 bases between them. This CDR3 is 13 amino acids long. CDR3 sequence (DNA): TGTGCCAGCAGTACTGCCCCAGCGCGGGAGCAGTTCTTC. This sequence encodes CASSTAPAREQFF.

This clone has a single count. The chain links TRBV4-1 to TRBJ2-5; the match to TRBD2 covers 9 bases. Germline V lookup: CDR1 MGHRA, CDR2 YSYEKL. The trim removed 0 bases at V and 2 bases at J, leaving 7 bases unmatched. There are 17 residues in the CDR3. The CDR3 loop is CASSQDQASGAQETQYF. The CDR3 DNA reads TGCGCCAGCAGCCAAGATCAGGCTAGCGGGGCACAAGAGACCCAGTACTTC.

The genes are TRBV5-1 and TRBJ2-5; perhaps TRBD2 as D (6 bases). This CDR3 is 15 amino acids long. Germline V CDR1 and CDR2: SGHRS, YFSETQ. V gave up 4 bases and J gave up 0 bases, with 13 bases separating them. DNA of the CDR3: TGCGCCAGCAGCATCCGGGGACTGTACCAAGAGACCCAGTACTTC. It codes for CASSIRGLYQETQYF.

The genes are TRBV29-1 and TRBJ1-1, with a weak D call TRBD1 (5 bases). Trimming removed 7 bases at V and 7 bases at J, with 13 bases between. There are 11 residues in the CDR3. The germline CDR1 and CDR2 sequences are SQVTM and ANQGSEA. Written as DNA, the CDR3 is TGCAGCGCCAAGGGGCTCGGTGAAGCTTTCTTT. Translation: CSAKGLGEAFF.

J is TRBJ2-7 and V is TRBV5-1; 9 nucleotides line up with TRBD2. Looked up from germline, CDR1 is SGHRS and CDR2 is YFSETQ. The CDR3 totals 15 residues. V lost 4 bases and J lost 0; bases outside the gene matches: 5. The CDR3: CASSPTSGTSYEQYF. The DNA for the CDR3 is TGCGCCAGCAGCCCGACTAGCGGTACCTCCTACGAGCAGTACTTC.

The V gene is TRBV29-1, the J gene TRBJ1-2; tentative D call: TRBD1 (6 bases). Trimming took 2 bases from V and 4 from J, leaving 14 bases between them. The germline V gene encodes CDR1 SQVTM and CDR2 ANQGSEA. The CDR3 consists of 14 residues. The CDR3, as DNA: TGCAGCGTTGAATGGTTAGGACAGATCTATGGCTACACCTTC. Translated, it gives CSVEWLGQIYGYTF.

In DNA, the CDR3 is TGTGCCAGTGAGAGCTCCTACGAGCAGTACTTC. Amino acids: CASESSYEQYF. The chain links TRBV6-5 to TRBJ2-7; D unclear. V lost 9 bases and J lost 0, with 6 bases in between. Looked up from germline, CDR1 is MNHEY and CDR2 is SVGAGI. This CDR3 has 11 amino acids.

The V call is TRBV28, the J call TRBJ1-5; D is unresolved. This CDR3 is built from 14 residues. CDR1 and CDR2 (germline): MDHEN, SYDVKM. V shed 2 bases and J shed 1 base, with 6 bases lying between them. Here the CDR3 DNA reads TGTGCCAGCAGTTTAAACAGAAGCAATCAGCCCCAGCATTTT. Protein: CASSLNRSNQPQHF.

V usage is TRBV9 and J usage is TRBJ2-7; weak D call: TRBD1 (6 bases). Trimming took 2 bases from V and 4 from J, leaving 13 bases between them. The CDR3 spans 14 residues. From germline, CDR1 is SGDLS and CDR2 YYNGEE. The CDR3: CASSVGHIPYEQYF. The CDR3 bases are TGTGCCAGCAGCGTGGGACACATCCCTTACGAGCAGTACTTC.

This rearrangement joins TRBV19 to TRBJ1-5; weak D call: TRBD1 (6 bases). The germline gives CDR1 LNHDA, CDR2 SQIVND (reference sequence). The CDR3 is made up of 17 amino acids. V lost 0 bases and J 2 bases, leaving 14 bases between the germline ends. CDR3: CASSIDRARGRNQPQHF. The CDR3 DNA reads as TGTGCCAGTAGTATAGATCGGGCCAGGGGTCGCAATCAGCCCCAGCATTTT.

The chain recombines TRBV7-9 with TRBJ1-1, with unresolved D. The CDR3 loop spans 13 amino acids. Germline V gene lookup returns CDR1 SEHNR and CDR2 FQNEAQ (reference sequence). The germline V and J ends were trimmed by 5 bases and 3 bases, with 10 bases remaining between them. CDR3 residues: CASSPRRDTEAFF. As DNA, the CDR3 is TGTGCCAGCAGCCCTCGGAGGGACACTGAAGCTTTCTTT.

The V call is TRBV5-1, the J call TRBJ2-1, with 7 positions matching TRBD2. Trimming took 1 base from V and 8 from J; bases not matched to a gene: 15. The CDR3 covers 17 residues. The germline CDR1 and CDR2 sequences are SGHRS and YFSETQ. The CDR3 reads CASSLTPGLVLVYEQFF. CDR3 sequence (DNA): TGCGCCAGCAGCTTGACCCCAGGACTAGTCTTAGTCTATGAGCAGTTCTTC.

The chain recombines TRBV5-1 with TRBJ2-7; 8 nucleotides agree with TRBD2. The V segment lost 4 bases and the J segment 1 base; nucleotides outside the gene matches: 7. CDR1 is SGHRS and CDR2 is YFSETQ in the germline V gene. The CDR3 spans 15 residues. The CDR3 sequence: CASSAPGTSSYEQYF. The CDR3 DNA reads TGCGCCAGCAGCGCTCCCGGGACTAGTTCCTACGAGCAGTACTTC.

The chain uses TRBV27 and TRBJ2-4; 9 nucleotides align to TRBD1. Germline values: CDR1 MNHEY, CDR2 SMNVEV (reference sequence). With V trimmed by 6 bases and J by 7 bases, 4 bases remained unmatched. The CDR3 extends over 13 amino acids. CDR3 bases: TGTGCCAGCAGACAGGGGGCCTCGAACATTCAGTACTTC. This sequence encodes CASRQGASNIQYF.

The chain recombines TRBV7-9 with TRBJ1-1, with D possibly being TRBD1 (5 bases). The CDR3 covers 14 residues. Germline CDR1 is SEHNR and CDR2 is FQNEAQ (reference sequence). Trimming took 5 bases from V and 6 from J, leaving 16 bases between them. CDR3 amino acids: CASSLRGEGSEAFF. In DNA form, the CDR3 reads TGTGCCAGCAGCCTACGGGGGGAAGGGTCTGAAGCTTTCTTT.

V is TRBV6-5 and J is TRBJ1-2; D might be TRBD1 (5 bases). The CDR3 consists of 11 residues. Germline-derived CDR1 and CDR2 are MNHEY and SVGAGI. Trimming took 8 bases from V and 4 from J, leaving 8 bases between them. CDR3 protein: CASGGIYGYTF. The CDR3 DNA is TGTGCCAGCGGGGGGATCTATGGCTACACCTTC.

V usage is TRBV15 and J usage is TRBJ1-1; D is perhaps TRBD1 (6 bases). Germline V gene sequence: CDR1 LNHNV, CDR2 YYDKDF (reference sequence). V shed 0 bases and J shed 5 bases, with 22 bases lying between them. This CDR3 has 18 amino acids. The DNA for the CDR3 is TGTGCCACCAGCAGAGATGCTTGGGGGCATCGGGGATGGACTGAAGCTTTCTTT. Protein: CATSRDAWGHRGWTEAFF.

The gene calls are TRBV28 and TRBJ2-7; 7 bases align to TRBD2. Germline V CDR1 and CDR2: MDHEN, SYDVKM. This CDR3 contains 16 residues. V lost 3 bases and J lost 3; bases outside the gene matches: 11. The CDR3 protein is CASSLDGSGRIYEQYF. The CDR3 nucleotides read TGTGCCAGCAGTTTGGATGGGTCCGGGAGGATCTACGAGCAGTACTTC.

CDR3 sequence reads: CASSDRVGDEQYF. CDR3 nucleotide sequence: TGTGCCAGCAGCGACAGGGTGGGGGACGAGCAGTACTTC. The chain employs TRBV6-5 and TRBJ2-7, with 7 bases aligning to TRBD1. This CDR3 is 13 amino acids long. Germline loops: CDR1 MNHEY, CDR2 SVGAGI. V lost 6 bases to trimming and J lost 5 bases; unmatched junction nucleotides: 7.

The chain couples TRBV2 to TRBJ2-2; 7 positions agree with TRBD2. The CDR3 spans 13 residues. Germline V gene sequence: CDR1 SNHLY, CDR2 FYNNEI. After removal of 10 bases from V and 5 bases from J, the junction contained 7 bases not matched to a gene. This chain's CDR3 is CATERDRTGELFF. Here the CDR3 DNA reads TGTGCCACAGAGCGGGATAGGACCGGGGAGCTGTTTTTT.

V is TRBV7-9 and J is TRBJ1-1; 11 bases map to TRBD1. Germline loops: CDR1 SEHNR, CDR2 FQNEAQ (reference sequence). Trimming removed 5 bases from V and 3 bases from J; junction bases left unmatched: 8. This CDR3 has 16 residues. Here the CDR3 DNA reads TGTGCCAGCAGCGGCGGGGACAGGGGGACTGACACTGAAGCTTTCTTT. It yields the protein CASSGGDRGTDTEAFF.

V and J are TRBV5-4 and TRBJ2-2, with 8 bases identical to TRBD1. Unmatched junction bases numbered 0, after V lost 2 bases and J lost 0 bases. The CDR3 is 15 amino acids. The germline CDR1 and CDR2 sequences are SGHNT and YYREEE (reference sequence). As DNA, the CDR3 is TGTGCCAGCAGCTTACAGGGGGCGAACACCGGGGAGCTGTTTTTT. Amino acid sequence: CASSLQGANTGELFF.

This clone was seen just once. The J gene is TRBJ2-4, the V gene TRBV19; 8 bases map to TRBD1. V lost 1 base, J lost 1 base, and 9 bases stayed unmatched. CDR1 is LNHDA, CDR2 SQIVND, per germline (reference sequence). CDR3 size: 18 residues. For the CDR3, the DNA is TGTGCCAGTAGTATAGGGGGACAGGCCCCTTATGCCAAAAACATTCAGTACTTC. Its protein product is CASSIGGQAPYAKNIQYF. Complete variable domain (other parts from reference TRBV19 and TRBJ2-4): DGGITQSPKYLFRKEGQNVTLSCEQNLNHDAMYWYRQDPGQGLRLIYYSQIVNDFQKGDIAEGYSVSREKKESFPLTVTSAQKNPTAFYLCASSIGGQAPYAKNIQYFGAGTRLSVL.

The CDR3 coding sequence is TGTGCCAGCAGCTTGTCAGGGAACTATGGCTACACCTTC. This encodes CASSLSGNYGYTF. The gene calls are TRBV5-5 and TRBJ1-2; maybe TRBD1 (5 bases). V lost 1 base to trimming and J lost 2 bases, with 6 bases between them. Germline CDR1 and CDR2: SGHKS and YYEKEE (reference sequence). The CDR3 is 13 residues long.

The chain has TRBV5-4 and TRBJ2-2; 8 bases map to TRBD1. CDR3 length equals 15 residues. Germline V lookup: CDR1 SGHNT, CDR2 YYREEE (reference sequence). V lost 3 bases to trimming and J lost 2 bases; unmatched junction nucleotides: 3. In DNA, the CDR3 is TGTGCCAGCAGCTCAGGGGGCGGCAACACCGGGGAGCTGTTTTTT. It is translated as CASSSGGGNTGELFF.

The genes are TRBV6-1 and TRBJ1-5; D is unclear. V lost 3 bases to trimming and J lost 2 bases, with 11 bases between them. Per the germline V gene, CDR1 is MNHNS and CDR2 is SASEGT. This CDR3 spans 15 amino acids. The CDR3 coding sequence is TGTGCCAGCAGTGAGATATGGGGAGGCAATCAGCCCCAGCATTTT. This codes for CASSEIWGGNQPQHF.

This chain uses TRBV5-1 with TRBJ2-5, with a tentative D call TRBD2 (5 bases). V lost 4 bases and J 5 bases, leaving 18 bases between the germline ends. The CDR3 spans 15 residues. Germline values: CDR1 SGHRS, CDR2 YFSETQ. CDR3 sequence: CASSPRLGMGETQYF. The DNA for the CDR3 is TGCGCCAGCAGCCCCCGGCTCGGGATGGGGGAGACCCAGTACTTC.

The J gene is TRBJ2-7, the V gene TRBV5-1; 9 bases fit TRBD1. CDR3 length: 18 amino acids. V gave up 0 bases and J gave up 3 bases; unmatched junction bases: 13. CDR1 and CDR2 from the germline V gene are SGHRS and YFSETQ. The CDR3 protein is CASSLASSPGQGHYEQYF. In DNA, the CDR3 is TGCGCCAGCAGCTTGGCCTCCTCCCCGGGACAGGGCCACTACGAGCAGTACTTC. The variable domain in full, with the rest retrieved from reference TRBV5-1 and TRBJ2-7, is KAGVTQTPRYLIKTRGQQVTLSCSPISGHRSVSWYQQTPGQGLQFLFEYFSETQRNKGNFPGRFSGRQFSNSRSEMNVSTLELGDSALYLCASSLASSPGQGHYEQYFGPGTRLTVT.

The rearrangement uses TRBV4-2 and TRBJ1-4; TRBD1 is a possible D gene (6 bases). Trimming cost V 0 bases and J 0 bases, with 11 bases left between them. The CDR3 has 17 residues. CDR1 LGHNA and CDR2 YNFKEQ come from the germline V gene. CDR3 protein: CASSQDPDRATNEKLFF. DNA of the CDR3: TGTGCCAGCAGCCAAGACCCGGACAGAGCAACTAATGAAAAACTGTTTTTT.